These 6 T cell receptor beta chains were all obtained from the same sample, sequenced in a study of T cell changes during pregnancy in multiple sclerosis. Libraries were prepared by immunoSEQ multiplex PCR; TCRdb keeps only in-frame clonotypes and omits some of them. The sample lists roughly 80,000 clones, about 93% occurring once. Material: peripheral blood, obtained after pregnancy. The receptors were sampled from a female donor in good health, enrolled as a control in a pregnancy study.

This clone has a single count. The chain joins TRBV7-2 to TRBJ2-3, with TRBD2 identical over 8 bases. This CDR3 is 15 amino acids long. Germline V gene lookup returns CDR1 SGHTA and CDR2 FQGNSA. Losses at the gene ends were 7 bases for V and 5 bases for J; bases not matched to a gene: 11. The CDR3 DNA follows: TGTGCCAGCAAACCGAACGGGGGGGCGGGAGATACGCAGTATTTT. Translation gives CASKPNGGAGDTQYF.

The chain combines TRBV18 with TRBJ2-3, with D perhaps matching TRBD2 (6 bases). The CDR3 sequence is 14 residues long. From germline, CDR1 is KGHSH and CDR2 LQKENI. Trimming pared 3 bases from V and 6 bases from J, leaving 13 bases between. The CDR3 DNA reads as TGTGCCAGCTCACCGGGACTGGGGTTGGATACGCAGTATTTT. Its translation is CASSPGLGLDTQYF.

V and J are TRBV10-2 and TRBJ2-3, with 12 bases lining up with TRBD2. Germline V gives CDR1 WSHSY, CDR2 SAAADI. The length of the CDR3 is 14 residues. The V segment lost 7 bases and the J segment 5 bases; nucleotides outside the gene matches: 4. CDR3 in amino acids: CASTSGGAQDTQYF. CDR3 nucleotides: TGCGCCAGCACTAGCGGGGGGGCCCAAGATACGCAGTATTTT.

The rearrangement joins TRBV15 to TRBJ2-7, with TRBD1 as a possible D gene (6 bases). The CDR3 covers 16 residues. Germline lookup yields CDR1 LNHNV and CDR2 YYDKDF (reference sequence). V dropped 0 bases and J dropped 3 bases, with 15 bases sitting between them. CDR3 protein: CATSRDLRGLGYEQYF. The DNA of the CDR3 is TGTGCCACCAGCAGAGATCTCAGGGGTCTTGGCTACGAGCAGTACTTC.

V and J are TRBV10-2 and TRBJ2-3; TRBD2 matches at 9 bases. The junction had 5 bases not matched to a gene; V was cut back by 8 bases and J by 5 bases. Germline V gene sequence: CDR1 WSHSY, CDR2 SAAADI. The CDR3 extends over 13 amino acids. CDR3 nucleotides: TGCGCCAGCCGAGCGGGAGGCGGAGATACGCAGTATTTT. Amino acid sequence: CASRAGGGDTQYF.

The V gene is TRBV29-1, the J gene TRBJ2-2, with 9 bases identical to TRBD1. CDR3 length: 14 amino acids. From germline, CDR1 is SQVTM and CDR2 ANQGSEA. Trimming took 6 bases from V and 2 from J; bases not matched to a gene: 4. DNA for the CDR3: TGCAGCGTGGACAGGGGCCGCAACACCGGGGAGCTGTTTTTT. Translating it yields CSVDRGRNTGELFF.